This T cell receptor (beta chain) was profiled in a study of OX40 agonist ivuxolimab in advanced cancers. Libraries were prepared by immunoSEQ multiplex PCR; TCRdb keeps only in-frame clonotypes and omits some of them. Seen here are 65,000 to 95,000 clones, around four fifths observed once, and the top ten hold under 0.8%. The material was CD4+ or CD8+ T cells sorted from blood, obtained in a trial of the OX40 agonist ivuxolimab. The TCR comes from an adult with an advanced solid tumor such as melanoma, head and neck, liver or kidney cancer.

CDR3: CASSFYRDQPQHF. CDR3 DNA: TGTGCCAGCAGCTTCTACAGGGATCAGCCCCAGCATTTT. The chain is built from TRBV7-8 and TRBJ1-5; possibly TRBD1 for D (6 bases). Trimming stripped 3 bases from V and 5 bases from J, with 8 bases between. Looked up from germline, CDR1 is SGHVS and CDR2 is FQNEAQ. This CDR3 contains 13 residues.